This T cell receptor (beta chain) was identified in a study of T cells in Graves' hyperthyroidism and ophthalmopathy. Stable hyperthyroidism: no ophthalmopathy progression over 18 months of follow-up. Germline assignment: CDR1 MGHDK and CDR2 SYGVNS. The CDR3 extends over 12 amino acids. The germline V and J ends were trimmed by 3 bases and 6 bases, with 8 bases remaining between them. Regions amplified from RNA transcripts were the TCR beta CDR3 regions. Using the HTBI primer set, a first-round RT-PCR was run on the TCR CDR3. TCRdb itself ran the multiplex PCR reads through MiXCR, one entry per CDR3 protein. The sample comprises about 540,000 distinct CDR3 sequences, roughly 46% of which are singletons, and approximately 8.4% rests with the top ten. This clonotype was picked up many times.

Sequencing was performed on peripheral blood or thyroid tissue (not recorded which). The chain uses TRBV25-1 and TRBJ1-1; D is unresolved. The origin of this receptor is a young woman with Graves' hyperthyroidism. The CDR3 bases are TGTGCCAGCAGTGAGGGTTACGCTGAAGCTTTCTTT. It translates to CASSEGYAEAFF. The variable domain in full, with the rest retrieved from reference TRBV25-1 and TRBJ1-1, is EADIYQTPRYLVIGTGKKITLECSQTMGHDKMYWYQQDPGMELHLIHYSYGVNSTEKGDLSSESTVSRIRTEHFPLTLESARPSHTSQYLCASSEGYAEAFFGQGTRLTVV.